One T cell receptor beta chain is described in this entry. CDR1 and CDR2 from the germline V gene are SNHLY and FYNNEI. Trimming left V 7 bases short and J 1 base short, with 11 bases between. This CDR3 comprises 14 residues. Vbeta (60) and Jbeta (13) primers were used in the PCR. Assay: immunoSEQ multiplex PCR; the TCRdb copy retains only in-frame clones and omits some. Of under 140,000 clones in the sample, more than 65% were seen once. These data come from a study of cytomegalovirus exposure and HLA in healthy donors. The sample was PBMCs. The chain combines TRBV2 with TRBJ1-5, with D maybe TRBD1 (5 bases). The receptor's source is a man aged 30-40 years in good health and CMV-seropositive. The CDR3 nucleotides are TGTGCCAGCACCATAGGACAAAGCAATCAGCCCCAGCATTTT. It encodes CASTIGQSNQPQHF.